This passage covers 25 T cell receptor beta chains from one sample sequenced in a study of T-cell reconstitution after alpha-beta-depleted transplantation in children. Unique molecular identifiers were incorporated into the prepared TCRbeta library. TCRdb reanalysed the PCR reads using MiXCR and keeps one entry per CDR3 protein. The repertoire holds 90,000 to 100,000 distinct CDR3 sequences, with around a quarter as singletons. This sample comprised PBMCs, obtained before TCRalphabeta/CD19-depleted stem cell transplant. The receptor set was obtained from a boy under 10 years old with acute lymphoblastic leukemia, due to receive a stem cell transplant.

This clonotype came up a few times. The J gene is TRBJ2-7, the V gene TRBV4-1; D is ambiguous. Germline loops: CDR1 MGHRA, CDR2 YSYEKL. The V gene lost 2 bases and the J gene lost 2 bases, with 7 bases spanning the gap. The CDR3 is 13 residues long. CDR3 sequence reads: CASSQKITYEQYF. The CDR3 DNA reads as TGCGCCAGCAGCCAAAAGATAACCTACGAGCAGTACTTC.

This clonotype was seen repeatedly, ten times or more. The chain couples TRBV7-3 to TRBJ2-1, with D unresolved. The CDR3 runs to 12 residues. CDR1 and CDR2 from the germline V gene are SGHTA and FQGTGA. Trimming cost V 3 bases and J 9 bases, with 9 bases left between them. The CDR3 sequence: CASSFSSGEQFF. CDR3 sequence (DNA): TGTGCCAGCAGCTTTTCTTCGGGTGAGCAGTTCTTC.

The sample holds a few counts of this clonotype. This chain connects TRBV12-3 or TRBV12-4 to TRBJ1-1; 8 bases line up with TRBD1. The length of the CDR3 is 16 residues. Losses at the gene ends were 1 base for V and 1 base for J; bases not matched to a gene: 5. CDR3 coding DNA: TGTGCCAGCAGTTTAGGGCAGGGGGCCGGGAACACTGAAGCTTTCTTT. Amino acids: CASSLGQGAGNTEAFF.

This clonotype was observed a handful of times. The chain joins TRBV19 to TRBJ2-7; D is uncertain. The germline V gene has CDR1 LNHDA and CDR2 SQIVND (reference sequence). The CDR3 covers 11 residues. Deletions cut 8 bases from V and 6 bases from J, with 11 bases between. CDR3 loop: CASAGSGEQYF. DNA of the CDR3: TGTGCCAGTGCCGGTTCGGGCGAGCAGTACTTC.

The chain couples TRBV5-1 to TRBJ2-1; the D is unclear. The CDR3 consists of 15 residues. CDR1 is SGHRS, CDR2 YFSETQ, per germline. Trimming left V 0 bases short and J 1 base short, with 8 bases between. CDR3 region: CASSLDLSSYNEQFF. The CDR3 region has the DNA TGCGCCAGCAGCTTGGATTTATCTTCCTACAATGAGCAGTTCTTC.

This clonotype came up many times. The rearrangement uses TRBV18 and TRBJ2-3; 9 nucleotides line up with TRBD1. The trim removed 5 bases at V and 6 bases at J, leaving 6 bases unmatched. The germline V gene encodes CDR1 KGHSH and CDR2 LQKENI. The CDR3 contains 14 residues. CDR3 coding DNA: TGTGCCAGCTCATACCGGACAGGGGCGGATACGCAGTATTTT. Protein product: CASSYRTGADTQYF.

The V call is TRBV6-2 or TRBV6-3, the J call TRBJ2-1, with a tentative D call TRBD2 (6 bases). Germline loops: CDR1 MNHEY, CDR2 SVGEGT. CDR3 length: 16 residues. Deletions cut 2 bases from V and 0 bases from J, with 11 bases between. CDR3 coding DNA: TGTGCCAGCAGTTACAATGGGGGAGGCTCCTACAATGAGCAGTTCTTC. Its protein product is CASSYNGGGSYNEQFF.

The chain carries TRBV6-5 and TRBJ2-1, with TRBD2 matching 9 bases. The J segment lost 6 bases and the V segment lost 2 bases, leaving 5 bases of the junction unmatched. This CDR3 has 15 amino acids. Germline V gives CDR1 MNHEY, CDR2 SVGAGI. The CDR3 bases are TGTGCCAGCAGTTACGGGACTAGCTCGCGCAATGAGCAGTTCTTC. This codes for CASSYGTSSRNEQFF.

In this sample, this clonotype turned up a few times. The genes are TRBV5-1 and TRBJ2-3, with 7 bases identical to TRBD2. Looked up from germline, CDR1 is SGHRS and CDR2 is YFSETQ. The CDR3 extends over 15 amino acids. After removal of 7 bases from V and 5 bases from J, the junction contained 13 bases not matched to a gene. CDR3 sequence: CASAPSGGAGDTQYF. CDR3 sequence (DNA): TGCGCCAGCGCCCCTAGCGGAGGGGCCGGAGATACGCAGTATTTT.

The V gene is TRBV4-1, the J gene TRBJ2-1, with TRBD2 identical over 9 bases. CDR3 length equals 16 residues. CDR1 and CDR2 (germline): MGHRA, YSYEKL. Trimming removed 1 base from V and 6 bases from J; junction bases left unmatched: 7. The CDR3 loop is CASSQATGTSINEQFF. CDR3 nucleotide sequence: TGCGCCAGCAGCCAAGCAACCGGGACTAGCATCAATGAGCAGTTCTTC.

This clonotype was observed a handful of times. The chain recombines TRBV5-5 with TRBJ2-1, with unresolved D. Trimming left V 4 bases short and J 7 bases short, with 15 bases between. Germline loops: CDR1 SGHKS, CDR2 YYEKEE (reference sequence). The CDR3 totals 14 residues. CDR3 in amino acids: CASSGPRARNEQFF. The DNA of the CDR3 is TGTGCCAGCAGCGGGCCCCGGGCGCGGAATGAGCAGTTCTTC. The whole variable domain, remainder taken from reference TRBV5-5 and TRBJ2-1, is DAGVTQSPTHLIKTRGQQVTLRCSPISGHKSVSWYQQVLGQGPQFIFQYYEKEERGRGNFPDRFSARQFPNYSSELNVNALLLGDSALYLCASSGPRARNEQFFGPGTRLTVL.

The J gene is TRBJ2-1, the V gene TRBV29-1, with D unresolved. The CDR3 is made up of 12 amino acids. CDR1 and CDR2 from the germline V gene are SQVTM and ANQGSEA. V lost 4 bases, J lost 3 bases, and 7 bases lay in between. CDR3 protein: CSVVTFYNEQFF. CDR3 nucleotides: TGCAGCGTTGTCACTTTCTACAATGAGCAGTTCTTC.

DNA of the CDR3: TGCAGTGCTAGAGATGGGGCTCTCGAGCAGTACTTC. It translates to CSARDGALEQYF. This sequence joins TRBV20-1 and TRBJ2-7; tentatively, D is TRBD1 (5 bases). CDR3 length equals 12 residues. The V end was cut by 0 bases, the J end by 6 bases, with 9 bases between. The germline V gene encodes CDR1 DFQATT and CDR2 SNEGSKA (reference sequence).

This sequence joins TRBV28 and TRBJ2-7, with D perhaps TRBD2 (5 bases). V lost 5 bases, J lost 1 base, and 15 bases lay in between. The germline CDR1 and CDR2 sequences are MDHEN and SYDVKM. The CDR3 sequence is 15 residues long. The CDR3 reads CASSRPGSQSYEQYF. The CDR3 coding sequence is TGTGCCAGCAGTAGGCCGGGATCTCAATCCTACGAGCAGTACTTC.

This clonotype was seen a few times. The V call is TRBV7-8, the J call TRBJ1-5; the match to TRBD1 covers 10 bases. V lost 5 bases to trimming and J lost 5 bases; unmatched junction nucleotides: 3. Germline V gene sequence: CDR1 SGHVS, CDR2 FQNEAQ. This CDR3 contains 14 residues. CDR3 in DNA: TGTGCCAGCAGCCGGACAGGGGGGGATCAGCCCCAGCATTTT. Translation: CASSRTGGDQPQHF. The whole variable domain, remainder taken from reference TRBV7-8 and TRBJ1-5, is GAGVSQSPRYKVAKRGQDVALRCDPISGHVSLFWYQQALGQGPEFLTYFQNEAQLDKSGLPSDRFFAERPEGSVSTLKIQRTQQEDSAVYLCASSRTGGDQPQHFGDGTRLSIL.

The genes are TRBV10-2 and TRBJ1-3; D possibly corresponds to TRBD1 (6 bases). V was trimmed by 10 bases and J by 0 bases, leaving 13 bases between them. Germline V gives CDR1 WSHSY, CDR2 SAAADI. There are 14 residues in the CDR3. This chain's CDR3 is CATKQGNSGNTIYF. Here the CDR3 DNA reads TGCGCCACCAAACAGGGTAACTCTGGAAACACCATATATTTT.

This clonotype was counted ten times or more. The chain couples TRBV7-6 to TRBJ1-1; D unresolved. CDR1 is SGHVS, CDR2 FNYEAQ, per germline. The CDR3 runs 13 residues. Trimming took off 2 bases at V and 1 base at J, with 5 bases between the two ends. The CDR3 DNA is TGTGCCAGCAGCTTATTTCCGAACACTGAAGCTTTCTTT. This codes for CASSLFPNTEAFF.

This clonotype was recorded at least ten times. The V gene is TRBV7-8, the J gene TRBJ2-7; TRBD1 is a possible D gene (6 bases). This CDR3 region has 15 residues. Trimming shortened V by 4 bases and J by 4 bases, and 17 bases separated the two germline ends. Germline V gene lookup returns CDR1 SGHVS and CDR2 FQNEAQ. CDR3 loop: CASSSVRQAPYEQYF. The CDR3 region has the DNA TGTGCCAGCAGCTCCGTGCGACAGGCCCCTTACGAGCAGTACTTC.

The V and J genes are TRBV3-1 and TRBJ2-3; D remains unclear. Germline V gene data show CDR1 as LGHDT and CDR2 as YNNKEL (reference sequence). The CDR3 consists of 15 residues. V was shortened by 0 bases and J by 8 bases, with 15 bases between the two germline ends. The DNA of the CDR3 is TGTGCCAGCAGCCAAGAGGTCGGTAAATCGGGTACGCAGTATTTT. It translates to CASSQEVGKSGTQYF.

This chain connects TRBV7-8 to TRBJ1-5, with D unresolved. Trimming took off 4 bases at V and 4 bases at J, with 8 bases between the two ends. The germline V gene has CDR1 SGHVS and CDR2 FQNEAQ. This CDR3 is built from 13 residues. This CDR3 is CASSSAQNQPQHF. CDR3 sequence (DNA): TGTGCCAGCAGCTCTGCCCAAAATCAGCCCCAGCATTTT.

This clonotype was detected ten times or more. This chain joins TRBV20-1 and TRBJ2-3; D may be TRBD1 (5 bases). CDR1 is DFQATT, CDR2 SNEGSKA, per germline (reference sequence). The CDR3 consists of 13 residues. V gave up 0 bases and J gave up 6 bases, with 10 bases separating them. CDR3 sequence: CSARDDSLDTQYF. CDR3 in DNA: TGCAGTGCTAGAGATGACAGCCTGGATACGCAGTATTTT.

The rearrangement joins TRBV20-1 to TRBJ2-3; tentatively, D is TRBD2 (6 bases). With 3 bases removed from V and 7 bases from J, the gap between germline ends came to 17 bases. The CDR3 is made up of 14 amino acids. Germline assignment: CDR1 DFQATT and CDR2 SNEGSKA (reference sequence). The chain's CDR3 is CSARERALGNTQYF. The DNA of the CDR3 is TGCAGTGCTAGGGAGCGGGCCCTAGGGAATACGCAGTATTTT.

This chain connects TRBV7-8 to TRBJ2-5; possible D gene TRBD2, 5 bases. The CDR3 totals 16 residues. Deletions cut 2 bases from V and 1 base from J, with 14 bases between. The germline V gene has CDR1 SGHVS and CDR2 FQNEAQ. Here the CDR3 DNA reads TGTGCCAGCAGCTTAACATCAGCGGCTCGCCAAGAGACCCAGTACTTC. As protein: CASSLTSAARQETQYF.

This sequence joins TRBV20-1 and TRBJ2-1; D is uncertain. Germline V gene sequence: CDR1 DFQATT, CDR2 SNEGSKA (reference sequence). The CDR3 contains 15 residues. The V end lost 1 base, the J end lost 6 bases, and 16 bases lay between the germline ends. CDR3 amino acids: CSARVSWPLVNEQFF. Written as DNA, the CDR3 is TGCAGTGCTAGAGTTTCTTGGCCCCTAGTCAATGAGCAGTTCTTC.

In this sample, this clonotype turned up many times. V gene TRBV4-1 combines with J gene TRBJ2-1; unclear D gene. The germline V and J ends were trimmed by 4 bases and 0 bases, with 10 bases remaining between them. Per germline, CDR1 MGHRA and CDR2 YSYEKL. The CDR3 runs 15 residues. CDR3 loop: CASSLGYSSYNEQFF. For the CDR3, the DNA is TGCGCCAGCAGCCTCGGCTACTCCTCCTACAATGAGCAGTTCTTC.